This TCR beta chain derives from a study of OX40 agonist ivuxolimab in advanced cancers. Overall study context: Subjects had a mean age of about 60 years, with a range of about 23 to 90; roughly 83% were male. Allowance was made for prior anti-PD-1, anti-PD-L1 or anti-CTLA-4 therapy, and around 41% had some.

Data came from immunoSEQ multiplex PCR; TCRdb stores just in-frame clones and leaves some out. This table holds 11,000 to 15,000 clones, roughly 79% found once. Findings and caveats of the study: Partial responders treated at 0.1-3.0 mg/kg exhibited clonal expansion among the lowest measured.

Details on this clone: What it recognizes is unknown.

V gave up 2 bases and J gave up 0 bases, with 5 bases separating them. Germline V gene data show CDR1 as LNHNV and CDR2 as YYDKDF (reference sequence). The CDR3 length is 14 residues. The source material was CD4+ or CD8+ T cells sorted from blood, sampled in a trial of the OX40 agonist ivuxolimab. The TCR comes from an adult with an advanced solid tumor such as melanoma, head and neck, liver or kidney cancer. The chain couples TRBV15 to TRBJ1-5; D not certain. The CDR3 coding sequence is TGTGCCACCAGCAGAAGAGTTAGCAATCAGCCCCAGCATTTT. It is translated as CATSRRVSNQPQHF.